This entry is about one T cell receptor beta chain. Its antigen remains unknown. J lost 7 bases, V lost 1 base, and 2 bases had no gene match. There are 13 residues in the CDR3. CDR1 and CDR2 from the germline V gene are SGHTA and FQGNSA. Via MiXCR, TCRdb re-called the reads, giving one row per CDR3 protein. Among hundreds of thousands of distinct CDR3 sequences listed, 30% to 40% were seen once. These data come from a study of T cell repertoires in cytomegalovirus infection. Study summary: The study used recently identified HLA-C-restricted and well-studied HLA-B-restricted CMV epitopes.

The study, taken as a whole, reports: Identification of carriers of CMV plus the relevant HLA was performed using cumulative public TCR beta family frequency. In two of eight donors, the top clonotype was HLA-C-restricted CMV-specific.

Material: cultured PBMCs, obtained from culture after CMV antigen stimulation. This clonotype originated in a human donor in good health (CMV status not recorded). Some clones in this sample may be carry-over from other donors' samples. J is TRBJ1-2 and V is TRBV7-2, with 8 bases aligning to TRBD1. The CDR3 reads CASSLGTGSGYTF. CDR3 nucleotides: TGTGCCAGCAGCTTAGGGACAGGGTCTGGCTACACCTTC.